The 14 T cell receptor beta chains below were found in one sample sequenced in a study of blood T cell repertoires in COVID-19. Method: immunoSEQ multiplex PCR; TCRdb's copy keeps in-frame clones and lacks some. The table has hundreds of thousands of clones, 85% to 90% seen once. Sequencing was carried out using PBMCs or T cells enriched from blood (not recorded which). All receptors come from a woman in her forties or fifties who had recovered from COVID-19.

The chain combines TRBV28 with TRBJ1-5; D gene ambiguous. Between the trimmed V and J ends, which lost 4 bases and 5 bases, there was a span of 12 bases. Germline CDR1 reads MDHEN; CDR2 reads SYDVKM. This CDR3 spans 14 amino acids. Here the CDR3 reads CASSSPGTYQPQHF. The CDR3 DNA follows: TGTGCCAGCAGTTCCCCAGGAACCTATCAGCCCCAGCATTTT. The full variable domain, with the rest looked up from reference TRBV28 and TRBJ1-5, is DVKVTQSSRYLVKRTGEKVFLECVQDMDHENMFWYRQDPGLGLRLIYFSYDVKMKEKGDIPEGYSVSREKKERFSLILESASTNQTSMYLCASSSPGTYQPQHFGDGTRLSIL.

This clone is a singleton in its sample. The chain carries TRBV10-1 and TRBJ2-3; 9 positions match TRBD2. Germline CDR1 WNHNN, CDR2 SYGVQD (reference sequence). J was trimmed by 3 bases and V by 9 bases; bases with no gene match: 13. This CDR3 region has 16 residues. The CDR3 reads CARPQWVAGETDTQYF. The DNA for the CDR3 is TGCGCCAGACCCCAATGGGTAGCGGGAGAAACAGATACGCAGTATTTT.

The V and J genes are TRBV5-1 and TRBJ1-4, with 8 bases aligning to TRBD1. There are 17 residues in the CDR3. Looked up from germline, CDR1 is SGHRS and CDR2 is YFSETQ. V was clipped by 1 base and J by 2 bases; unmatched bases: 7. The CDR3 is CASSLRAGGATNEKLFF. The CDR3 region has the DNA TGCGCCAGCAGCTTGAGGGCAGGGGGCGCGACTAATGAAAAACTGTTTTTT.

This clone was observed once. This rearrangement joins TRBV27 to TRBJ2-1; no firm D call. V shed 10 bases and J shed 0 bases, with 10 bases lying between them. The CDR3 contains 13 residues. Germline V CDR1 and CDR2: MNHEY, SMNVEV (reference sequence). The CDR3 sequence: CATKSYSYNEQFF. The CDR3 DNA sequence: TGTGCCACCAAGAGCTACTCCTACAATGAGCAGTTCTTC.

This rearrangement joins TRBV29-1 to TRBJ1-2, with 10 bases identical to TRBD1. The CDR3 loop spans 13 amino acids. In germline, CDR1 is SQVTM, CDR2 ANQGSEA. The V gene end was trimmed by 6 bases and the J gene end by 2 bases; junction bases not matched to a gene: 3. CDR3 bases: TGCAGCGTGAGACAGGGGGCGAACTATGGCTACACCTTC. This codes for CSVRQGANYGYTF.

V is TRBV7-9 and J is TRBJ2-3; 7 bases map to TRBD1. The CDR3 runs 15 residues. After removal of 11 bases from V and 4 bases from J, the junction contained 15 bases not matched to a gene. Germline V CDR1 and CDR2: SEHNR, FQNEAQ (reference sequence). The CDR3 nucleotides read TGTGCCTACAGACCCGGGCAGGGGGTATCAGATACGCAGTATTTT. It yields the protein CAYRPGQGVSDTQYF.

The chain employs TRBV27 and TRBJ2-3; 9 nucleotides match TRBD1. Germline loops: CDR1 MNHEY, CDR2 SMNVEV (reference sequence). The CDR3 spans 15 residues. V was pared by 5 bases and J by 7 bases, with 10 bases of the junction left unmatched. CDR3 bases: TGTGCCAGCAGTACTCCGGGACAGGGTGATAATACGCAGTATTTT. Residues: CASSTPGQGDNTQYF.

V gene TRBV7-9 combines with J gene TRBJ1-1; D uncertain. The CDR3 has 15 amino acids. The V gene lost 1 base and the J gene lost 1 base, with 10 bases spanning the gap. The V gene's germline CDR1 is SEHNR and CDR2 FQNEAQ (reference sequence). Written as DNA, the CDR3 is TGTGCCAGCAGCTTAGTCTACGCAGGGAACACTGAAGCTTTCTTT. This codes for CASSLVYAGNTEAFF.

This chain joins TRBV6-5 and TRBJ2-2, with D tentatively TRBD1 (6 bases). Trimming left V 6 bases short and J 1 base short, with 9 bases between. Germline V gene lookup returns CDR1 MNHEY and CDR2 SVGAGI. The CDR3 contains 14 residues. CDR3 DNA sequence: TGTGCCAGCAGGATACAGGGGAACACCGGGGAGCTGTTTTTT. Protein product: CASRIQGNTGELFF.

The genes are TRBV18 and TRBJ1-2; TRBD1 agrees at 7 bases. The CDR3 runs to 15 residues. Looked up from germline, CDR1 is KGHSH and CDR2 is LQKENI. J gave up 5 bases and V 3 bases, and 9 bases lay outside the gene matches. CDR3 DNA: TGTGCCAGCTCACCGACCCTCAGGGGGTATTATGGCTACACCTTC. It is translated as CASSPTLRGYYGYTF.

The chain joins TRBV19 to TRBJ1-5; tentative D call: TRBD1 (5 bases). The CDR3 is made up of 13 amino acids. Between the trimmed V and J ends, which lost 3 bases and 6 bases, there was a span of 9 bases. CDR1 is LNHDA, CDR2 SQIVND, per germline (reference sequence). DNA for the CDR3: TGTGCCAGTAGTATCAGGGATGGTCAGCCCCAGCATTTT. Residues: CASSIRDGQPQHF.

The chain uses TRBV10-1 and TRBJ2-3; D is ambiguous. The V gene's germline CDR1 is WNHNN and CDR2 SYGVQD (reference sequence). The V end lost 5 bases, the J end lost 5 bases, and 17 bases lay between the germline ends. The CDR3 sequence is 15 residues long. The CDR3 region has the DNA TGCGCCAGCAGTAGACTTTACACTCTCCGAGATACGCAGTATTTT. Its translation is CASSRLYTLRDTQYF.

CDR3 DNA sequence: TGTGCCTGGAGTGGAACAGCTGAAGAGACCCAGTACTTC. Its translation is CAWSGTAEETQYF. The chain uses TRBV30 and TRBJ2-5; D is undetermined. Germline V gene lookup returns CDR1 GTSNPN and CDR2 SVGIG (reference sequence). The CDR3 sequence is 13 residues long. Trimming pared 1 base from V and 3 bases from J, leaving 9 bases between.

This clone was seen a single time. J is TRBJ2-7 and V is TRBV12-3 or TRBV12-4; TRBD1 matches at 10 bases. This CDR3 is built from 13 residues. Trimming took 6 bases from V and 4 from J; bases not matched to a gene: 3. CDR3 in DNA: TGTGCCAGCAGCCCGGGACAGGGGTACGAGCAGTACTTC. Its translation: CASSPGQGYEQYF.